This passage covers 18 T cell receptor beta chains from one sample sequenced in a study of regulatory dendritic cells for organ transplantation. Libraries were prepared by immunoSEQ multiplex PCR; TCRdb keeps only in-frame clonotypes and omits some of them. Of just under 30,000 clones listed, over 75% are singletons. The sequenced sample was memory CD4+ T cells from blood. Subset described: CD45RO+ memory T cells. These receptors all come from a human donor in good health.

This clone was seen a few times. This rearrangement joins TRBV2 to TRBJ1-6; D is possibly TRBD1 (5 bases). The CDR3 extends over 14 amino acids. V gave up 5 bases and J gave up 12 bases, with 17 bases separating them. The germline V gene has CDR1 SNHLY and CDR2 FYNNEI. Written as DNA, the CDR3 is TGTGCCAGCAGTCCCAGGACGGCCCAGGGACCCCTCCACTTT. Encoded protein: CASSPRTAQGPLHF.

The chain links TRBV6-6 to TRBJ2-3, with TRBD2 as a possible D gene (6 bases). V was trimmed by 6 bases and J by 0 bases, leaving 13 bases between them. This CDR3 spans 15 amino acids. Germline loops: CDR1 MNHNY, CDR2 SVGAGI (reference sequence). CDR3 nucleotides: TGTGCCAGCAGGTTGGGCGGGACGAGCACAGATACGCAGTATTTT. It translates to CASRLGGTSTDTQYF.

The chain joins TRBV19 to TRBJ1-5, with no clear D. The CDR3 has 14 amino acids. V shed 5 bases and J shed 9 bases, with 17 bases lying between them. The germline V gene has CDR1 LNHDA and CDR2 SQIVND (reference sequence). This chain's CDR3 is CASSPDPTVRPQHF. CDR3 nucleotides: TGTGCCAGTAGTCCGGACCCAACCGTACGGCCCCAGCATTTT.

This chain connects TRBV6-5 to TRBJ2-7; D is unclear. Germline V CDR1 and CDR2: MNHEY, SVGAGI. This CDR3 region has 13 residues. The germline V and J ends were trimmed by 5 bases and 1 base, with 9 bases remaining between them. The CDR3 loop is CASSPPSSYEQYF. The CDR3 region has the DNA TGTGCCAGCAGTCCCCCCTCATCCTACGAGCAGTACTTC.

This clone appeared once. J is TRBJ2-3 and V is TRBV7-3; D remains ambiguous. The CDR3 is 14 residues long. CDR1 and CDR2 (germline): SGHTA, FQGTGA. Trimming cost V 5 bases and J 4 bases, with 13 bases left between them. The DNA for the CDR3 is TGTGCCAGCAGCCGTAACGAAGGCCCAGATACGCAGTATTTT. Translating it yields CASSRNEGPDTQYF.

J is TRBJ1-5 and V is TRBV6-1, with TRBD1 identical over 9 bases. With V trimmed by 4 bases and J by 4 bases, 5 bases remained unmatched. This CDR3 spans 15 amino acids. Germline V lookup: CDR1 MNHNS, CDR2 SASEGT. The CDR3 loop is CASSGGQGANQPQHF. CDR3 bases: TGTGCCAGCAGTGGGGGACAGGGTGCAAATCAGCCCCAGCATTTT.

The CDR3 DNA is TGTGCCAGCTCCTACGAGGCGAACACTGAAGCTTTCTTT. This translates into CASSYEANTEAFF. The V call is TRBV2, the J call TRBJ1-1; D is unresolved. With 8 bases removed from V and 1 base from J, the gap between germline ends came to 11 bases. Looked up from germline, CDR1 is SNHLY and CDR2 is FYNNEI. This CDR3 contains 13 residues.

The CDR3 DNA reads TGTGCCAGCGGGGGGTCTTACGAGCAGTACTTC. It specifies CASGGSYEQYF. The chain carries TRBV28 and TRBJ2-7; a possible D gene is TRBD2 (6 bases). The CDR3 is made up of 11 amino acids. Germline V gene data show CDR1 as MDHEN and CDR2 as SYDVKM. Trimming took off 8 bases at V and 4 bases at J, with 9 bases between the two ends.

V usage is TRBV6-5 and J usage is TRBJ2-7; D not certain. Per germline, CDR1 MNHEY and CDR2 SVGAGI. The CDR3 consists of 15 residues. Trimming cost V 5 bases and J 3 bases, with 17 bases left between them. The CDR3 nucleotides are TGTGCCAGCAGTAACCTGGAATCCTATGGCTACGAGCAGTACTTC. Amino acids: CASSNLESYGYEQYF.

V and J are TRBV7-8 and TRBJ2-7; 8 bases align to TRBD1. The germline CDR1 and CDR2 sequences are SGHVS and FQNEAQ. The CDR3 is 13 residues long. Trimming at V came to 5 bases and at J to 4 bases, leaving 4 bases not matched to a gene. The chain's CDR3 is CASSRQGRYEQYF. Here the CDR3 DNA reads TGTGCCAGCAGCAGACAGGGGAGGTACGAGCAGTACTTC.

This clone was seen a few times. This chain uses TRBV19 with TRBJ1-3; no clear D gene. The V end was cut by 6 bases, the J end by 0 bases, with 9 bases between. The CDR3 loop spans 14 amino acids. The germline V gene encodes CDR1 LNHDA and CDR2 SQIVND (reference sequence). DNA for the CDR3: TGTGCCAGTAGCGGGCGGGACTCTGGAAACACCATATATTTT. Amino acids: CASSGRDSGNTIYF.

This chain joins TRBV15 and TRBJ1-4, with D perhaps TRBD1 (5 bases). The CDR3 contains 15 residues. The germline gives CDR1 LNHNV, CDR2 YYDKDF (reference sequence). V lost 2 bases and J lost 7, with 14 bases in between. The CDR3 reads CATSRSLPGTEKLFF. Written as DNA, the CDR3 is TGTGCCACCAGCAGATCCCTCCCCGGGACTGAAAAACTGTTTTTT.

The CDR3 reads CASSKSGNPPPKSSYEQYF. The CDR3 coding sequence is TGTGCCAGCAGCAAGAGTGGGAATCCCCCCCCTAAAAGCTCCTACGAGCAGTACTTC. This sequence joins TRBV21-1 and TRBJ2-7. TRBV21-1 is an annotated pseudogene. This CDR3 is built from 19 residues.

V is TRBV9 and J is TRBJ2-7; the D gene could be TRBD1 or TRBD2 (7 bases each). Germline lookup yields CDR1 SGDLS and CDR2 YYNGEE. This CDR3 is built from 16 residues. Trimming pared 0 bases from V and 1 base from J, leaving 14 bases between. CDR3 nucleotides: TGTGCCAGCAGCGTAGTAGGGGGGGACAGTTCCTACGAGCAGTACTTC. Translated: CASSVVGGDSSYEQYF.

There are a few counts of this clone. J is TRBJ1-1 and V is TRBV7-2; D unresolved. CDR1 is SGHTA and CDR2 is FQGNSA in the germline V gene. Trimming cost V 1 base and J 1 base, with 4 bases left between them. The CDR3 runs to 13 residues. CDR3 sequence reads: CASSLEQNTEAFF. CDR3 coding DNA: TGTGCCAGCAGCTTAGAACAGAACACTGAAGCTTTCTTT.

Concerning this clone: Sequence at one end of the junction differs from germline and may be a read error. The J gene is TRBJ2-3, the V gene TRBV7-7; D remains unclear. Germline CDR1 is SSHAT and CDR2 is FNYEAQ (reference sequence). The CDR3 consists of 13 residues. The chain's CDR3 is CASSPYTTDTQYF. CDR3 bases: TGTGCTAGCAGCCCATACACCACAGATACGCAGTATTTT. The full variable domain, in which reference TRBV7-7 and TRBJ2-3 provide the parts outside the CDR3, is GAGVSQSPRYKVTKRGQDVTLRCDPISSHATLYWYQQALGQGPEFLTYFNYEAQPDKSGLPSDRFSAERPEGSISTLTIQRTEQRDSAMYRCASSPYTTDTQYFGPGTRLTVL.

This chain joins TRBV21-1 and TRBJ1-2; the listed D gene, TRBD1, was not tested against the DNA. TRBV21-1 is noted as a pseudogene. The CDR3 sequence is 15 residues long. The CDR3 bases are TGTGCCAGCAGCGTACAGGGGGCACGGAGATATGGCTACACCTTC. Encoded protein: CASSVQGARRYGYTF.

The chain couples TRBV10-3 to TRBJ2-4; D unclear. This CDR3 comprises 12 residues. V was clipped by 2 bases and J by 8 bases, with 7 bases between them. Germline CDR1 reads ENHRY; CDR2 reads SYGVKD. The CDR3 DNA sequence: TGTGCCATCAGTGAGGGACGAGACATTCAGTACTTC. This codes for CAISEGRDIQYF.